The entry below describes one TCR beta chain. Its antigen has not been determined. Base qualities are not at hand, and no much larger clone is one base apart. The collaborating institutions used their own protocols to collect whole blood in K2EDTA tubes. Collaborator samples were shipped for TCRbeta analysis as frozen whole blood, isolated PBMCs, or DNA extracted from either sample type. The sample originates from a study of blood T cell repertoires in COVID-19 (dated by TCRdb to between 2020 and 2021). General notes on the study: Samples covering the acute and convalescent phases of COVID-19 were provided by collaborators in the United States, Italy and Spain. The material from the prospective study consisted of cDNA or gDNA derived from T cells, B-cell-depleted T cells, or PBMCs. The dataset comprised deeply sampled blood TCRbeta repertoires from subjects exposed to, actively infected with, or recovered from COVID-19. The repertoires were released in a freely available public database meant as a resource for research on the immune response to SARS-CoV-2. The samples were drawn from the first 160 participants of the ongoing ImmuneRACE study and from over a thousand subjects provided by 6 global collaborators. Sample metadata almost always included a de-identified subject ID, COVID-19 status, age in years and sex. Where available, HLA class I and class II types were taken from metadata supplied by the sample provider and were not determined by assay-based typing.

The junction shows trimming of 1 base on V and 6 bases on J, and the gene matches do not reach 7 bases of it. The CDR3 sequence holds 16 residues, the cysteine and phenylalanine included. Just CDR3 DNA is preserved here, 48 bases in frame from base 1. CDR1 and CDR2 are drawn from the germline V gene: SGHAT, FQNNGV. TCRbeta CDR3 regions were amplified from genomic DNA by means of the immunoSEQ Assay, a bias-controlled multiplex PCR. From the authors' description of their analysis: Within the assay, amplification of reference gene primers was used to estimate how many nucleated cells each sample contained. Sequence reads were collapsed and filtered to measure the absolute abundance of every unique TCRbeta CDR3 rearrangement. For each sample, productive Simpson clonality was calculated as the square root of Simpson's diversity index over productive rearrangements. TCRdb retrieved this table from immuneACCESS and kept in-frame rearrangements only. Not all clones are present; in checked studies, unresolved V genes account for under half, and no reason is known for the remainder. Clonal size and the V and J genes are those of that table, whereas D and trimming came from the DNA. For this sample the table gives around 240,000 clones, of which about 88% were detected only once. The top ten constitute about 0.91% of the sample.

Results the study describes overall, beyond this receptor: The amount of clinical and demographic metadata varied by source and participant and was provided uncurated.

Sequences were obtained from peripheral blood. The chain is encoded by TRBV11-2 joined to TRBJ2-3; 10 central bases correspond to TRBD2. This sequence originates from a man between 40 and 49 years old with acute or convalescent COVID-19. The CDR3 sequence is CASSLGGAGGLDTQYF. The DNA sequence is as follows: TGTGCCAGCAGCTTAGGCGGAGCGGGGGGGCTCGATACGCAGTATTTT.